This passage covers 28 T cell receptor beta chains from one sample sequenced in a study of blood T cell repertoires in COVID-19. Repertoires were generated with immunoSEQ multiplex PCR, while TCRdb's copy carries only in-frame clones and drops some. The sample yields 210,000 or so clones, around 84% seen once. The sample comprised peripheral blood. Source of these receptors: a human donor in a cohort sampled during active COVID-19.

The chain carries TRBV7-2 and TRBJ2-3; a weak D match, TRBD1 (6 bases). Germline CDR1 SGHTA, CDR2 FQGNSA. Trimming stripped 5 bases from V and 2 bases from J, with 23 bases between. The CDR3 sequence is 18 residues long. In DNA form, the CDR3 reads TGTGCCAGCAGCCAAAGAAACAGGGTAAATAGGTTCACAGATACGCAGTATTTT. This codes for CASSQRNRVNRFTDTQYF.

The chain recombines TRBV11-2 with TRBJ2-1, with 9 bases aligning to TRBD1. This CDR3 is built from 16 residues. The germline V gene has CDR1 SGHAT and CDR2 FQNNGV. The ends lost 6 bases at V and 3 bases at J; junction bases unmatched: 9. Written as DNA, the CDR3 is TGTGCCAGCAGACCTTCCGGGACAGGGAGCTACAATGAGCAGTTCTTC. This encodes CASRPSGTGSYNEQFF.

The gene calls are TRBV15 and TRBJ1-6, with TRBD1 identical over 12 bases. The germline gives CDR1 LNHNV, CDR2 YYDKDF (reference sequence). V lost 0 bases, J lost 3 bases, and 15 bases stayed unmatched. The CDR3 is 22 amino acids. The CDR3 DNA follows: TGTGCCACCAGCAGAGATACCTTAAAACCGGGACAGGGGGCCCACTATAATTCACCCCTCCACTTT. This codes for CATSRDTLKPGQGAHYNSPLHF.

The DNA of the CDR3 is TGCGCCAGCAGCCCAGGAACACACAATCAGCCCCAGCATTTT. It codes for CASSPGTHNQPQHF. V and J are TRBV5-1 and TRBJ1-5; D unresolved. The germline V and J ends were trimmed by 4 bases and 3 bases, with 11 bases remaining between them. In germline, CDR1 is SGHRS, CDR2 YFSETQ. The CDR3 spans 14 residues.

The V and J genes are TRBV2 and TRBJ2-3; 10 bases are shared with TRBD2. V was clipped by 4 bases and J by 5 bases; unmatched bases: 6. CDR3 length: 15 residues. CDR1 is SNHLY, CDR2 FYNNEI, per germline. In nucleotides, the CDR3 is TGTGCCAGCAGTGTCCGAATAGCGGGGGGAGATACGCAGTATTTT. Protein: CASSVRIAGGDTQYF.

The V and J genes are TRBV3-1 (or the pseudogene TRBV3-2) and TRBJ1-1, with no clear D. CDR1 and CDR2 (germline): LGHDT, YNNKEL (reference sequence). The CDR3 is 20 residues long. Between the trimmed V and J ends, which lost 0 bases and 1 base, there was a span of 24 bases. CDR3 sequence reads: CASSQDWADAHRSPNTEAFF. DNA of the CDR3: TGTGCCAGCAGCCAAGATTGGGCTGACGCGCACCGGTCCCCGAACACTGAAGCTTTCTTT.

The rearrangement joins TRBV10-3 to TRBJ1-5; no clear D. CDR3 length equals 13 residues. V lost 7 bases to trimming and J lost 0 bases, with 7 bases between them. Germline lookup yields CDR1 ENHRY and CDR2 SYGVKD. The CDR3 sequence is CAITDNSNQPQHF. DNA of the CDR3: TGTGCCATCACAGACAATAGCAATCAGCCCCAGCATTTT.

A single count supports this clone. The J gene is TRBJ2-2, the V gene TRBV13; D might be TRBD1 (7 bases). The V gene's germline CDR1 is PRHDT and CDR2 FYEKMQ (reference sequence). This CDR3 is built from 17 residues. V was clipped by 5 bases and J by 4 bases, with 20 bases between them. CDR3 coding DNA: TGTGCCAGCAGCCCCGAAACAGGGGCGGGAATCACCGGGGAGCTGTTTTTT. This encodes CASSPETGAGITGELFF.

CDR3 protein: CASSQNEREQFF. In DNA, the CDR3 is TGTGCCAGCAGCCAGAACGAACGCGAGCAGTTCTTC. This chain connects TRBV11-3 to TRBJ2-1; D not resolved. Germline values: CDR1 SGHNT, CDR2 YENEEA. V lost 5 bases, J lost 10 bases, and 12 bases lay in between. This CDR3 contains 12 residues.

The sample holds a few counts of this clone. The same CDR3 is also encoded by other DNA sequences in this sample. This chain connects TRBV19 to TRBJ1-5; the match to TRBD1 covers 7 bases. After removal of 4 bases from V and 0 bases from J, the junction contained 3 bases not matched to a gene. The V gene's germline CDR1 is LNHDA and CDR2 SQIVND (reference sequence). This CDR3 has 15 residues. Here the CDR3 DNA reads TGTGCCAGTAGTAGACAGGGCGGTAGCAATCAGCCCCAGCATTTT. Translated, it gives CASSRQGGSNQPQHF. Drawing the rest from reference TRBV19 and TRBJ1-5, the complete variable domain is DGGITQSPKYLFRKEGQNVTLSCEQNLNHDAMYWYRQDPGQGLRLIYYSQIVNDFQKGDIAEGYSVSREKKESFPLTVTSAQKNPTAFYLCASSRQGGSNQPQHFGDGTRLSIL.

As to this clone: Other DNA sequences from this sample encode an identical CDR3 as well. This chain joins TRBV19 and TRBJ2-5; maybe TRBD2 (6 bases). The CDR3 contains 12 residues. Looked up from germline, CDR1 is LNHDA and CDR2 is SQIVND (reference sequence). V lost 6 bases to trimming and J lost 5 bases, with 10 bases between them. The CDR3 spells CASSTGGETQYF. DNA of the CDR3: TGTGCCAGTAGCACAGGAGGGGAGACCCAGTACTTC.

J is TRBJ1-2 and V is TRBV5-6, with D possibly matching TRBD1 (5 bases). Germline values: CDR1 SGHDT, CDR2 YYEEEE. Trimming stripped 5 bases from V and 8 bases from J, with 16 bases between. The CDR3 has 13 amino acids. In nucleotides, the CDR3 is TGTGCCAGCAGTTCAAGCAGGGTGGGCGGCTACACCTTC. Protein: CASSSSRVGGYTF.

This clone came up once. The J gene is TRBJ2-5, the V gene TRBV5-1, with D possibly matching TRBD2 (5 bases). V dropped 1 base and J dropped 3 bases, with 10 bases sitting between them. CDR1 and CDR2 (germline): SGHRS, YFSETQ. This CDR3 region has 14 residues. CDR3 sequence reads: CASSLRQTKETQYF. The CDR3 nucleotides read TGCGCCAGCAGCTTGCGGCAGACTAAAGAGACCCAGTACTTC.

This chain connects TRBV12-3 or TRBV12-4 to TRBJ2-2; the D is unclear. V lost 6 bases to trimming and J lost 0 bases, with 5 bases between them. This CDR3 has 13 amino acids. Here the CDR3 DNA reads TGTGCCAGCAGGCCAGCGAACACCGGGGAGCTGTTTTTT. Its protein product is CASRPANTGELFF.

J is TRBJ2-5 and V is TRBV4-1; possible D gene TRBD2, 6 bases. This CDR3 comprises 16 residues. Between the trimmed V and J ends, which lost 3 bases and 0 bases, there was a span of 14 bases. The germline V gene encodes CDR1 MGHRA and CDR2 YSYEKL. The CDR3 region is CASSHGDSGYQETQYF. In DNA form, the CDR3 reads TGCGCCAGCAGCCACGGCGACAGCGGGTACCAAGAGACCCAGTACTTC.

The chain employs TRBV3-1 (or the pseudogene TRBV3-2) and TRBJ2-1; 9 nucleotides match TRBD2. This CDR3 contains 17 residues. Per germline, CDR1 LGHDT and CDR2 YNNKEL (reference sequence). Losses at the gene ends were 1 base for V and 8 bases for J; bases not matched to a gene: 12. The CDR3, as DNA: TGTGCCAGCAGCCAAGTGCGCGGGAGGGCCCTTCTCGATGAGCAGTTCTTC. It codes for CASSQVRGRALLDEQFF.

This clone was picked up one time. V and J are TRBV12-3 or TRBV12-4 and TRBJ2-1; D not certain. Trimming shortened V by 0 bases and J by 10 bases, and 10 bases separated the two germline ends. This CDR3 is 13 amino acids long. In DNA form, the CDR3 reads TGTGCCAGCAGTTTAGCAGGTGGAGACGAGCAGTTCTTC. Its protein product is CASSLAGGDEQFF.

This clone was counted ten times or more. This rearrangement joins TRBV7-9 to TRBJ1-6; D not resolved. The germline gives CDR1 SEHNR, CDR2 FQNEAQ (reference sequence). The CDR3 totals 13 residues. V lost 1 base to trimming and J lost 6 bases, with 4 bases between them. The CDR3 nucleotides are TGTGCCAGCAGCTTAGGGCCTAATTCACCCCTCCACTTT. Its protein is CASSLGPNSPLHF.

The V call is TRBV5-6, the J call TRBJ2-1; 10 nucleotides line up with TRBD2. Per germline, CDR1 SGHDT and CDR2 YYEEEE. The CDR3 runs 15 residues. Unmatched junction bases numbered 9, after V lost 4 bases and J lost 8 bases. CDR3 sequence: CASSNSGGAFYEQFF. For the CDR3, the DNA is TGTGCCAGCAGCAACAGCGGGGGGGCCTTTTATGAGCAGTTCTTC.

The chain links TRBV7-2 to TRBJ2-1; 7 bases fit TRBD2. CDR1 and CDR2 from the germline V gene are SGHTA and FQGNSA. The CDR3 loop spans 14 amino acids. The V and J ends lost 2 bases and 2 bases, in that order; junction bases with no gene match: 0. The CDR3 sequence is CASSLSGAYNEQFF. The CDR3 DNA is TGTGCCAGCAGCTTAAGCGGGGCCTACAATGAGCAGTTCTTC.

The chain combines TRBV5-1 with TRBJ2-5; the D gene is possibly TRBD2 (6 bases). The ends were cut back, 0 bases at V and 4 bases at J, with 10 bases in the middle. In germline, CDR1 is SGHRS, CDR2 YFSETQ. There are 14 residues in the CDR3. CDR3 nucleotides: TGCGCCAGCAGCTTGGCCGGGAGAGTAGAGACCCAGTACTTC. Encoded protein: CASSLAGRVETQYF. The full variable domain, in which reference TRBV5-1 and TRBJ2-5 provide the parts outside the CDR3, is KAGVTQTPRYLIKTRGQQVTLSCSPISGHRSVSWYQQTPGQGLQFLFEYFSETQRNKGNFPGRFSGRQFSNSRSEMNVSTLELGDSALYLCASSLAGRVETQYFGPGTRLLVL.

DNA for the CDR3: TGTGCCAGCACCCGGACCGCTGCGGGCACCATATATTTT. Translated, it gives CASTRTAAGTIYF. The chain couples TRBV9 to TRBJ1-3; unclear D gene. Trimming removed 6 bases at V and 9 bases at J, with 16 bases between. The CDR3 loop spans 13 amino acids. The germline V gene encodes CDR1 SGDLS and CDR2 YYNGEE.

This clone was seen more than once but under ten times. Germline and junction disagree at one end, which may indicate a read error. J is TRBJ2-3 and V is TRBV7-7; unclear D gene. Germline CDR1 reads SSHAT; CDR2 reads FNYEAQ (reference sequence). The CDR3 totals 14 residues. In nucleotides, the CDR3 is TGTGCTAGCAGCTTGAACACCCGCACAGATACGCAGTATTTT. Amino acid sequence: CASSLNTRTDTQYF.

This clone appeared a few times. For the CDR3, the DNA is TGTGCCAGCAGTTCATACACTGAAGCTTTCTTT. This codes for CASSSYTEAFF. The chain uses TRBV6-5 and TRBJ1-1; D gene ambiguous. Trimming left V 4 bases short and J 3 bases short, with 3 bases between. Germline V gene data show CDR1 as MNHEY and CDR2 as SVGAGI. The CDR3 extends over 11 amino acids.

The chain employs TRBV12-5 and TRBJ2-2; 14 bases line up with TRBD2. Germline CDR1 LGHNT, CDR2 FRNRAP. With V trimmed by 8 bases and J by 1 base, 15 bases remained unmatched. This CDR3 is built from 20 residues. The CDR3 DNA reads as TGTGCTAGTACCACCCAAACTAGACTAGCGGGGGGGCGGAACACCGGGGAGCTGTTTTTT. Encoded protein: CASTTQTRLAGGRNTGELFF.

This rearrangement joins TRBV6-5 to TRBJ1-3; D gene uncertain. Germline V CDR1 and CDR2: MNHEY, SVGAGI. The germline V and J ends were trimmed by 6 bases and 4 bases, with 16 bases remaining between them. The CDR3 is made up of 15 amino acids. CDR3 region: CASSPVGARGNTIYF. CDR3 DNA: TGTGCCAGCAGCCCCGTGGGAGCCCGGGGAAACACCATATATTTT.

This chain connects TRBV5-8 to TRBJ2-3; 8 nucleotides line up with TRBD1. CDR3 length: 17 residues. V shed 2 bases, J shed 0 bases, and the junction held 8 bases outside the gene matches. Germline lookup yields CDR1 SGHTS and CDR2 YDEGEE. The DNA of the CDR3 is TGTGCCAGCAGCTTCAGCCGGGACAGGCCTAGCACAGATACGCAGTATTTT. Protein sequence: CASSFSRDRPSTDTQYF.

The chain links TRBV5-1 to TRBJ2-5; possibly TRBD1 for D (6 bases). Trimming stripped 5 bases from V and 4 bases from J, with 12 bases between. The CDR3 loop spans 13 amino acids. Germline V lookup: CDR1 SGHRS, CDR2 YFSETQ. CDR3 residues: CASSYGTRETQYF. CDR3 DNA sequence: TGCGCCAGCAGTTATGGGACACGAGAGACCCAGTACTTC.